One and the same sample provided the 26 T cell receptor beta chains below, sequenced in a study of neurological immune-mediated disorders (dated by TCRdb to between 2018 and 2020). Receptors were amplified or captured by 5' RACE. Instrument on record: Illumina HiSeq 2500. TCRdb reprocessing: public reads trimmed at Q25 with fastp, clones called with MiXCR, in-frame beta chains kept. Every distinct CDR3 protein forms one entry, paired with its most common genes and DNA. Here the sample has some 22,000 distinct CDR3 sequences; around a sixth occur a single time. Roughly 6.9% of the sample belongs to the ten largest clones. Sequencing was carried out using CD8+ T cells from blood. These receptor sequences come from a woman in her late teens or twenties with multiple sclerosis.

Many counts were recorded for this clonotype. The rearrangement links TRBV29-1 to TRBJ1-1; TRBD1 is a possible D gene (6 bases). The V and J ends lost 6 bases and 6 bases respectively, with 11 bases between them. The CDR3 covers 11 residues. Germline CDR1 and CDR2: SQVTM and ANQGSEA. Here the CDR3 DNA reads TGCAGCGTCTCGGACAGCTCTGAAGCTTTCTTT. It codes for CSVSDSSEAFF.

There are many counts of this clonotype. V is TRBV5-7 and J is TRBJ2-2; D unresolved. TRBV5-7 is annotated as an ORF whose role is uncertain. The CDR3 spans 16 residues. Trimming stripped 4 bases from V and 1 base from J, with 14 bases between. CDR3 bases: TGTGCCAGCAGCATGAGGATTTGTGGGAACACCGGGGAGCTGTTTTTT. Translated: CASSMRICGNTGELFF.

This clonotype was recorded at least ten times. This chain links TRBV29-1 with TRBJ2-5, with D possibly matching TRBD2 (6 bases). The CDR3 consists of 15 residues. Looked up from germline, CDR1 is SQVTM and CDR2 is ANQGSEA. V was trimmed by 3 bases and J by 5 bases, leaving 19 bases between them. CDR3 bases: TGCAGCGTTGATGGGTTAGCGGAGCCATGGGAGACCCAGTACTTC. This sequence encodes CSVDGLAEPWETQYF.

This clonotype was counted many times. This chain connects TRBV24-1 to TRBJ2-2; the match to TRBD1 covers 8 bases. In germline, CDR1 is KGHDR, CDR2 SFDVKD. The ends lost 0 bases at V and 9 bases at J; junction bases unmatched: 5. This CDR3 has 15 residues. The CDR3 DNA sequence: TGTGCCACCAGTGATTTGGGACAGGGCCACCGGGAGCTGTTTTTT. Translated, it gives CATSDLGQGHRELFF.

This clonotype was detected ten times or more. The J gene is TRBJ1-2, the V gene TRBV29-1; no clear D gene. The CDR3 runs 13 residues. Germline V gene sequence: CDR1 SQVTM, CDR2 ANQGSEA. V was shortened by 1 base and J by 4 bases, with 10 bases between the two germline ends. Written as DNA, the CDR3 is TGCAGCGTTGAAGGAGGGAATACCTATGGCTACACCTTC. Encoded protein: CSVEGGNTYGYTF.

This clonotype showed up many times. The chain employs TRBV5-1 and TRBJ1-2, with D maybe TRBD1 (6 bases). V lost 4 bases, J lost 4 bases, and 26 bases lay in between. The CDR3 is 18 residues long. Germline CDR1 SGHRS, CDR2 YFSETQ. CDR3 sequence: CASSLTGHQTGPSYGYTF. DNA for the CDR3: TGCGCCAGCAGCCTAACTGGACACCAGACAGGCCCTAGCTATGGCTACACCTTC.

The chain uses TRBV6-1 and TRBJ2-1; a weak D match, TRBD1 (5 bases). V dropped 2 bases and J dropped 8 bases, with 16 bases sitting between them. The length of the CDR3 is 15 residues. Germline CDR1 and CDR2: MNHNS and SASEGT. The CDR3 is CASSESIAGIDEQFF. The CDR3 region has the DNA TGTGCCAGCAGTGAATCAATAGCAGGGATCGATGAGCAGTTCTTC.

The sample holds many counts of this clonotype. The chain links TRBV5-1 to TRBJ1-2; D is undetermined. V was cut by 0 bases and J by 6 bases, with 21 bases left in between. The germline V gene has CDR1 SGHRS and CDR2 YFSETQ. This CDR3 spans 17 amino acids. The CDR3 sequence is CASSLDYRGNLLDGYTF. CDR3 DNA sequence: TGCGCCAGCAGCTTGGATTATCGGGGTAACCTGCTAGATGGCTACACCTTC.

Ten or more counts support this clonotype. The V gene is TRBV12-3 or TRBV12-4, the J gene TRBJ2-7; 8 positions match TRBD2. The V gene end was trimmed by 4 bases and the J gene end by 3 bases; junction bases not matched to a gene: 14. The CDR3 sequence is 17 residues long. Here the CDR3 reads CASSSDLAGGIYYEQYF. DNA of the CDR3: TGTGCCAGCAGTTCTGATCTCGCGGGGGGAATATACTACGAGCAGTACTTC.

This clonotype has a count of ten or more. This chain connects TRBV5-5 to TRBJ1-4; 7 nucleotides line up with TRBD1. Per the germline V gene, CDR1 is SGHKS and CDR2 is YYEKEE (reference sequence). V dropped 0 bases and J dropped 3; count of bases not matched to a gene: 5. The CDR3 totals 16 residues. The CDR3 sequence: CASSLEKGAANEKLFF. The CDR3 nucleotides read TGTGCCAGCAGCTTGGAAAAGGGGGCAGCTAATGAAAAACTGTTTTTT.

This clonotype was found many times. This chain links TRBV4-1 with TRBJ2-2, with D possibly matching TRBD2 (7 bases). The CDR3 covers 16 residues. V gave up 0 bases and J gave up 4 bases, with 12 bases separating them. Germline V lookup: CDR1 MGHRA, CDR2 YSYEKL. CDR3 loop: CASSQESGGFTGELFF. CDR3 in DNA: TGCGCCAGCAGCCAAGAGTCGGGGGGCTTCACCGGGGAGCTGTTTTTT.

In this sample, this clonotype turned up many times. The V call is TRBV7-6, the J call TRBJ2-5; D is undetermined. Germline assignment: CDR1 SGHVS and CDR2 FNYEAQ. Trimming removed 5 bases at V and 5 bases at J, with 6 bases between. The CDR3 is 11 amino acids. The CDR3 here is CASSHTETQYF. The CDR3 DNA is TGTGCCAGCAGCCACACCGAGACCCAGTACTTC.

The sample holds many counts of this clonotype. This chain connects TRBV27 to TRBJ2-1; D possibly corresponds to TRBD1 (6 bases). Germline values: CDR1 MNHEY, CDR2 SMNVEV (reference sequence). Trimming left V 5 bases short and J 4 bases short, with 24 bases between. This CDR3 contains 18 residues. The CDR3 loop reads CASSRQTWTENIYNEQFF. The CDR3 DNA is TGTGCCAGCAGTCGTCAAACTTGGACAGAAAATATTTACAATGAGCAGTTCTTC.

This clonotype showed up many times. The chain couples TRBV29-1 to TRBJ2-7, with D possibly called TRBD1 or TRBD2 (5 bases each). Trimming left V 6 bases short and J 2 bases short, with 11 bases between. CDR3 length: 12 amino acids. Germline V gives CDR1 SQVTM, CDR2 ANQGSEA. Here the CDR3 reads CSVRDGAYEQYV. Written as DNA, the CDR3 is TGCAGCGTCCGGGACGGGGCCTACGAGCAGTACGTC.

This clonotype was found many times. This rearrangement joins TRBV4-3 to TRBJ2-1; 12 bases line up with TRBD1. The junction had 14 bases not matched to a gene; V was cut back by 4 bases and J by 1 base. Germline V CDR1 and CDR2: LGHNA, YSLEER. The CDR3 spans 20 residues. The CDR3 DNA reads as TGCGCCAGCAGCCGATCCGGGACAGGGGGCAACCAAACATCCTACAATGAGCAGTTCTTC. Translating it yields CASSRSGTGGNQTSYNEQFF.

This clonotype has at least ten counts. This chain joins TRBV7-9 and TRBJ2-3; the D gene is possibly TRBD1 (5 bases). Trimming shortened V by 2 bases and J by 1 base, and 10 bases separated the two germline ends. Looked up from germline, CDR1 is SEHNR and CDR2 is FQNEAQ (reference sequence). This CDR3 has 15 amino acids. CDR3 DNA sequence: TGTGCCAGCAGCTTAACGGACACTCGCACAGATACGCAGTATTTT. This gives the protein CASSLTDTRTDTQYF.

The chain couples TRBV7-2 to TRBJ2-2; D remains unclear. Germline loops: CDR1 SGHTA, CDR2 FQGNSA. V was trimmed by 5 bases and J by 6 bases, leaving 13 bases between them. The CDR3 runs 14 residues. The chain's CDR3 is CASSQRTDAGELFF. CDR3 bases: TGTGCCAGCAGCCAGAGAACAGACGCCGGGGAGCTGTTTTTT.

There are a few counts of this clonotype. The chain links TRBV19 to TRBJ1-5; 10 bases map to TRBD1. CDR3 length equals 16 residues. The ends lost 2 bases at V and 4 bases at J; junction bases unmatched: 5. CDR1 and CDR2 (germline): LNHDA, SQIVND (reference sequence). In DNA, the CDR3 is TGTGCCAGTAGTATAAGCGGGACAGGGGCAAATCAGCCCCAGCATTTT. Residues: CASSISGTGANQPQHF.

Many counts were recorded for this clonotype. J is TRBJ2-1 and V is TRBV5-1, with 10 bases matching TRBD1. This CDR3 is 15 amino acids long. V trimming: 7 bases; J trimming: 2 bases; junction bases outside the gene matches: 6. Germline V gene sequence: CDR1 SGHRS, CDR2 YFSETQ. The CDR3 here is CASSGTGEAYNEQFF. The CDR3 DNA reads TGCGCCAGCTCAGGGACAGGGGAGGCCTACAATGAGCAGTTCTTC. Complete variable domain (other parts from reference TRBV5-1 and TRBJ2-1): KAGVTQTPRYLIKTRGQQVTLSCSPISGHRSVSWYQQTPGQGLQFLFEYFSETQRNKGNFPGRFSGRQFSNSRSEMNVSTLELGDSALYLCASSGTGEAYNEQFFGPGTRLTVL.

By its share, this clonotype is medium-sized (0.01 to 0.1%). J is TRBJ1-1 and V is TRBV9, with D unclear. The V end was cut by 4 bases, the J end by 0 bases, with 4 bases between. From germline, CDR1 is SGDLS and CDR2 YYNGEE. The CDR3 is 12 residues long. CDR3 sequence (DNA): TGTGCCAGCAGCCCACTGAACACTGAAGCTTTCTTT. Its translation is CASSPLNTEAFF.

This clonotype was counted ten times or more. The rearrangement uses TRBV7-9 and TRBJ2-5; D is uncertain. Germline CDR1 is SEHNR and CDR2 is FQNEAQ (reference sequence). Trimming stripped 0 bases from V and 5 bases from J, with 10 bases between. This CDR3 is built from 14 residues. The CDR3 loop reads CASSLAELRETQYF. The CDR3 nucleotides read TGTGCCAGCAGCTTAGCGGAACTTCGGGAGACCCAGTACTTC.

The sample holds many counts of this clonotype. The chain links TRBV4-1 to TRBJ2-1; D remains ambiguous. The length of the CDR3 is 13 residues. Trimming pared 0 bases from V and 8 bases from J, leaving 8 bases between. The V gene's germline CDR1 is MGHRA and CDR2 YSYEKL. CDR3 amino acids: CASSQDIGYEQFF. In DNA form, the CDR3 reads TGCGCCAGCAGCCAAGATATCGGCTATGAGCAGTTCTTC.

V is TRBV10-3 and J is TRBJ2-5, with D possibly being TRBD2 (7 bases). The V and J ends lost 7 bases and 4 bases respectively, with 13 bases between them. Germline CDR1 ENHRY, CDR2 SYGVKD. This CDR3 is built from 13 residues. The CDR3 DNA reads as TGTGCCATCAAGCAGGGGAGGGGAGAGACCCAGTACTTC. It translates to CAIKQGRGETQYF.

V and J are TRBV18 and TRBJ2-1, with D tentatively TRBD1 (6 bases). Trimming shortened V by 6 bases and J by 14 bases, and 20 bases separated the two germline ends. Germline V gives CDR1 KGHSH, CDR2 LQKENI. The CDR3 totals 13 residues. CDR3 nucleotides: TGTGCCAGCTCCCTAGACAGGAGTGATCGGGAGTTCTTC. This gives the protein CASSLDRSDREFF. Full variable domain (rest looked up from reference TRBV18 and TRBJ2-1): NAGVMQNPRHLVRRRGQEARLRCSPMKGHSHVYWYRQLPEEGLKFMVYLQKENIIDESGMPKERFSAEFPKEGPSILRIQQVVRGDSAAYFCASSLDRSDREFFGPGTRLTVL.

The CDR3: CASSEEERGYAFF. CDR3 nucleotides: TGTGCCAGCAGTGAAGAAGAGAGGGGATACGCTTTCTTT. The chain employs TRBV2 and TRBJ1-1; possible D gene TRBD1, 5 bases. The CDR3 covers 13 residues. The germline V gene encodes CDR1 SNHLY and CDR2 FYNNEI. V was cut by 1 base and J by 11 bases, with 14 bases left in between.

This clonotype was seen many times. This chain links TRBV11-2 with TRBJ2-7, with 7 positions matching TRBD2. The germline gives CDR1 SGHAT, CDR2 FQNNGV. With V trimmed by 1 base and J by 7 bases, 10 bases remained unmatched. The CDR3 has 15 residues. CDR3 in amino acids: CASSLVDSGTREQYV. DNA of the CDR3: TGTGCCAGCAGCTTAGTAGACAGCGGGACCAGGGAGCAGTACGTC.